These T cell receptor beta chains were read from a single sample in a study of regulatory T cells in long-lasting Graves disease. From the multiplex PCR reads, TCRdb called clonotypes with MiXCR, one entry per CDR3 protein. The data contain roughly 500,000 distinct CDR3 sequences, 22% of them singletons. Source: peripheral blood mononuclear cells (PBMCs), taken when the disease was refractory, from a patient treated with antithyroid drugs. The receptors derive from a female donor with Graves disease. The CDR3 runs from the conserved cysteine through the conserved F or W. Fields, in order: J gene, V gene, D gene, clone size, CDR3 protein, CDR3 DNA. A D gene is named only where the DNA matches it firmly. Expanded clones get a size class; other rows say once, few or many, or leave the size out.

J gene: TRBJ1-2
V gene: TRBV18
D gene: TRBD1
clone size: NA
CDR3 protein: CASSPTGTGNFGYGYTF
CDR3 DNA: TGTGCCAGCTCACCCACCGGGACAGGGAATTTTGGCTATGGCTACACCTTC

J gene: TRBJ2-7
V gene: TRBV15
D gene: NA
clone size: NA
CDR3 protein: CATSTWGGSWEQYF
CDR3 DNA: TGTGCCACCAGCACCTGGGGCGGATCCTGGGAGCAGTACTTC

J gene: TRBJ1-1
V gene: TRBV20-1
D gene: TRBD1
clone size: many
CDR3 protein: CSARTGATTEAFF
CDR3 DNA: TGCAGTGCCCGGACAGGCGCGACCACTGAAGCTTTCTTT

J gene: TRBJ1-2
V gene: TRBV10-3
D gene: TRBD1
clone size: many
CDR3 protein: CAITGTGGNYGYTF
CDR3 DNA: TGTGCCATCACCGGGACAGGGGGGAACTATGGCTACACCTTC

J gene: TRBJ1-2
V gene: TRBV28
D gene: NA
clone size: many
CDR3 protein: CASRFPQGLTNYGYTF
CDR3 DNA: TGTGCCAGCAGGTTCCCCCAGGGGCTTACGAACTATGGCTACACCTTC

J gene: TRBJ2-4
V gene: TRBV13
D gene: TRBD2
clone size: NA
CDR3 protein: CASSLDGRENIQYF
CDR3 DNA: TGTGCCAGCAGCTTAGACGGGAGGGAAAACATTCAGTACTTC

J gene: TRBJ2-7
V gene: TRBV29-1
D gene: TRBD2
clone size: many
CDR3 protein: CSFTSGSVAEQYF
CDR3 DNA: TGCAGCTTTACTAGCGGGAGTGTGGCCGAGCAGTACTTC

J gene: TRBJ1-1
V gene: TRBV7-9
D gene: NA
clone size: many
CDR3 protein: CASSDLARDTEAFF
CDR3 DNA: TGTGCCAGCAGTGACCTGGCCAGGGATACTGAAGCTTTCTTT

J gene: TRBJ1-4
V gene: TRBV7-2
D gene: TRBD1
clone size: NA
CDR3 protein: CASSLGTGYEKLFF
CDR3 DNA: TGTGCCAGCAGCTTAGGGACAGGGTACGAAAAACTGTTTTTT

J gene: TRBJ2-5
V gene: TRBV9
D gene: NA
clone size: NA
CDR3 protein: CASSNGQETQYF
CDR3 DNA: TGTGCCAGCAGCAACGGCCAAGAGACCCAGTACTTC

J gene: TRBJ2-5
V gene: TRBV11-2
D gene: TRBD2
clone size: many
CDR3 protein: CASSPFGRERETQYF
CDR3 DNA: TGTGCCAGCAGCCCCTTTGGGCGGGAGCGAGAGACCCAGTACTTC

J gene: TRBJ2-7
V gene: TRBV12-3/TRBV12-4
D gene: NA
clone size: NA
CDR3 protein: CASSQNVGAPYEQYF
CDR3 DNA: TGTGCCAGCAGCCAAAACGTGGGGGCGCCATACGAGCAGTACTTC

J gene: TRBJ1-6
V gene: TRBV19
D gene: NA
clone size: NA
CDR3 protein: CASNGANDPSTSPLHF
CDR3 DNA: TGTGCCAGTAACGGGGCCAACGACCCAAGCACTTCACCCCTCCACTTT

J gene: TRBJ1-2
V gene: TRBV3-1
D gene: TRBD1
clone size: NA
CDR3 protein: CASSQTGGAGDGYTF
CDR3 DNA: TGTGCCAGCAGCCAAACAGGGGGCGCCGGGGATGGCTACACCTTC

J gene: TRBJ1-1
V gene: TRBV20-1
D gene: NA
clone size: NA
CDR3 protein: CSARDWGTSTEVNTEAFF
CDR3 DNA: TGCAGTGCTAGAGATTGGGGAACTAGCACAGAGGTGAACACTGAAGCTTTCTTT

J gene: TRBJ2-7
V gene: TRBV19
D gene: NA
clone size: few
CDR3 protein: CASSIRDREQYF
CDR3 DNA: TGTGCCAGTAGTATCCGAGACAGGGAGCAGTACTTC

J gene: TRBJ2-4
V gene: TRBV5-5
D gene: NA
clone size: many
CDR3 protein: CASSLAVGPGENIQYF
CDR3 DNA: TGTGCCAGCAGCTTGGCAGTAGGGCCGGGAGAAAACATTCAGTACTTC

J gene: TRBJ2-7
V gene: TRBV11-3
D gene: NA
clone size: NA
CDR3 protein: CASSLGENYEQYF
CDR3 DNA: TGTGCCAGCAGCTTAGGGGAGAACTACGAGCAGTACTTC

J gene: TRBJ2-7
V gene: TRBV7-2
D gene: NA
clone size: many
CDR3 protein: CASSNDLKGYEQYF
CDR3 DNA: TGTGCCAGCAGCAACGACTTAAAGGGCTACGAGCAGTACTTC

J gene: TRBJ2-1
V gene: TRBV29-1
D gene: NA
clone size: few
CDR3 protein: CSSPGPIYNEQFF
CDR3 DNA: TGCAGCTCCCCGGGCCCCATCTACAATGAGCAGTTCTTC

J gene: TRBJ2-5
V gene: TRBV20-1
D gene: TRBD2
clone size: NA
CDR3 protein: CSASQVAGEVETQYF
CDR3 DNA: TGCAGTGCTTCCCAGGTAGCGGGAGAAGTTGAGACCCAGTACTTC

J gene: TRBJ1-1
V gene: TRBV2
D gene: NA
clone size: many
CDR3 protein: CASSEGGGWGRNTEAFF
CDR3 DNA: TGTGCCAGCAGTGAAGGCGGAGGCTGGGGGAGGAACACTGAAGCTTTCTTT

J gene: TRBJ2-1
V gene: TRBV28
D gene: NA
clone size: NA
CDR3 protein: CASSSYLTDNEQFF
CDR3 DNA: TGTGCCAGCAGTTCCTATTTGACGGACAATGAGCAGTTCTTC

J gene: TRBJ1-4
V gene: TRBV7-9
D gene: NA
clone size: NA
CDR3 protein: CASSPSASEKLFF
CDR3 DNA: TGTGCCAGCAGCCCCAGCGCTAGTGAAAAACTGTTTTTT

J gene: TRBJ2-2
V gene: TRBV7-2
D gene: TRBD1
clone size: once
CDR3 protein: CASSLYGTESGELFF
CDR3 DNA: TGTGCCAGCAGCTTATATGGGACAGAGTCCGGGGAGCTGTTTTTT

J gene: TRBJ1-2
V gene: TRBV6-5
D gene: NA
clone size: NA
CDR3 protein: CASSCDRNYGYTF
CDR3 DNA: TGTGCCAGCAGTTGCGACAGAAACTATGGCTACACCTTC

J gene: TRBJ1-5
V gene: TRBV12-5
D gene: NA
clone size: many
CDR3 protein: CASGGGMSNQPQHF
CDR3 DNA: TGTGCTAGTGGTGGGGGAATGAGCAATCAGCCCCAGCATTTT

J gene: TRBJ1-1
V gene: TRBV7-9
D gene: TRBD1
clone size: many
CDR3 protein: CASSAGQGLGTEAFF
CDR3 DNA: TGTGCCAGCAGCGCGGGACAGGGGTTGGGCACTGAAGCTTTCTTT

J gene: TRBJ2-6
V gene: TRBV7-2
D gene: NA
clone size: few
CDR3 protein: CASSQDASGANVLTF
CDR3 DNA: TGTGCCAGCAGCCAAGACGCCTCTGGGGCCAACGTCCTGACTTTC

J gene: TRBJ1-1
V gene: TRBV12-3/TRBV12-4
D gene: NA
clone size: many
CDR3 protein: CASSPEGSANTEAFF
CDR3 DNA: TGTGCCAGCAGTCCTGAGGGGTCGGCGAACACTGAAGCTTTCTTT

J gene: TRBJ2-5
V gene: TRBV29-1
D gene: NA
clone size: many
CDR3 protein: CSVEFGRIQETQYF
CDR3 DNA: TGCAGCGTTGAATTTGGACGGATCCAAGAGACCCAGTACTTC

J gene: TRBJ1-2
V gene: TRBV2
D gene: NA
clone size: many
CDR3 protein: CASSESRGFYGYTF
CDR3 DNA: TGTGCCAGCAGTGAAAGTCGGGGGTTCTATGGCTACACCTTC

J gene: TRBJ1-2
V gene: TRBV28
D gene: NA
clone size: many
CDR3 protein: CASRPLGDSYGYTF
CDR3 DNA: TGTGCCAGCAGACCATTGGGGGATAGCTATGGCTACACCTTC

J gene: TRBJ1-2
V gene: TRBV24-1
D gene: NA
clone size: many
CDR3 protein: CATSDSGFYGYTF
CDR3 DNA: TGTGCCACCAGTGATTCGGGATTCTATGGCTACACCTTC

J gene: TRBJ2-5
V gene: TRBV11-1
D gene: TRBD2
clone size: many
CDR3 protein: CASTLAGEETQYF
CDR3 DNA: TGTGCCAGCACCCTGGCGGGGGAAGAGACCCAGTACTTC

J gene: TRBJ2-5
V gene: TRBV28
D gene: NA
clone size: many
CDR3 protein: CASSSGGGIWGETQYF
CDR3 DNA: TGTGCCAGCAGTTCAGGAGGGGGGATCTGGGGAGAGACCCAGTACTTC

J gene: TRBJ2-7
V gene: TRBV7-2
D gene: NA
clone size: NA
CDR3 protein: CASSFVGGPSSYEQYF
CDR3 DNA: TGTGCCAGCAGCTTCGTTGGCGGGCCCAGCTCCTACGAGCAGTACTTC

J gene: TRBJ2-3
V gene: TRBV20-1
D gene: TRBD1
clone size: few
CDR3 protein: CSARRGQQTQYF
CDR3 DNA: TGCAGTGCTAGGAGGGGACAGCAGACGCAGTATTTT

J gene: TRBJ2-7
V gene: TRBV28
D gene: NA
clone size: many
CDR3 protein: CASSLWSRGAYEQYF
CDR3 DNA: TGTGCCAGCAGTTTATGGTCCAGGGGGGCCTACGAGCAGTACTTC

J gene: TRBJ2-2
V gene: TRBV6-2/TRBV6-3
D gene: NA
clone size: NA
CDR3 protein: CASSIQGLGELFF
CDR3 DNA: TGTGCCAGCAGCATCCAGGGTTTGGGGGAGCTGTTTTTT

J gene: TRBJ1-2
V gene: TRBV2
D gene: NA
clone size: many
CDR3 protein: CASSESPKGYTF
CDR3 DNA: TGTGCCAGCAGTGAATCTCCGAAGGGCTACACCTTC

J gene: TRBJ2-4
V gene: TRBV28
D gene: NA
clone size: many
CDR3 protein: CASSLRGLAKNIQYF
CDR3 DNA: TGTGCCAGCAGTTTACGAGGGTTAGCCAAAAACATTCAGTACTTC

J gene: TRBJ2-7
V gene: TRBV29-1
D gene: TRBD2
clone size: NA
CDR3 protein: CSVAPDLSGRRYEQYF
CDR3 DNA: TGCAGCGTGGCCCCTGACCTTAGCGGGAGGAGGTACGAGCAGTACTTC

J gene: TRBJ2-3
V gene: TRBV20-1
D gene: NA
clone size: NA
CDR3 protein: CSANNQDTQYF
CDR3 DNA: TGCAGTGCCAACAACCAAGATACGCAGTATTTT

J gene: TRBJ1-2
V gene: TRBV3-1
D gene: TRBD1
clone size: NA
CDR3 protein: CASSQVNRGIYGYTF
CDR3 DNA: TGTGCCAGCAGCCAAGTCAACAGGGGTATCTATGGCTACACCTTC

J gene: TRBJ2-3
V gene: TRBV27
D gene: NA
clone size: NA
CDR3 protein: CASSSHMKTDTQYF
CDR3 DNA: TGTGCCAGCAGTTCCCACATGAAAACAGATACGCAGTATTTT

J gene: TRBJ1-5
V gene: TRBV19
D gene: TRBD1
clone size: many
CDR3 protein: CASSLARGQGVQPQHF
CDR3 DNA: TGTGCCAGTAGTCTAGCGCGGGGACAGGGGGTTCAGCCCCAGCATTTT

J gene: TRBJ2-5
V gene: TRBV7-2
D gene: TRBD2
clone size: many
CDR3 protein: CASSASGGHETQYF
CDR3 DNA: TGTGCCAGCAGCGCCTCGGGGGGGCACGAGACCCAGTACTTC

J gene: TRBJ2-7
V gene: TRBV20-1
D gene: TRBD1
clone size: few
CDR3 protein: CSGIGTDTYEQYF
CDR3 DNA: TGCAGTGGGATAGGGACAGACACCTACGAGCAGTACTTC

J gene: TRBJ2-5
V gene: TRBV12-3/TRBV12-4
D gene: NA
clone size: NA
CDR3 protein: CASSLAQGTQYF
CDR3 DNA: TGTGCCAGCAGTTTAGCGCAAGGGACCCAGTACTTC

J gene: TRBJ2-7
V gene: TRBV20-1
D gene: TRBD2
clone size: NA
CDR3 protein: CSAPGTSEYEQYF
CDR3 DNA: TGCAGTGCTCCCGGGACTAGCGAGTACGAGCAGTACTTC

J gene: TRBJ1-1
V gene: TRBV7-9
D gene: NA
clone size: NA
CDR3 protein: CASSLPRQGRKMNTEAFF
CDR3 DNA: TGTGCCAGCAGCCTACCTCGCCAGGGGCGAAAGATGAACACTGAAGCTTTCTTT

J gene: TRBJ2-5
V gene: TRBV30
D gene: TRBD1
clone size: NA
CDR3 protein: CAWHRTGGYQETQYF
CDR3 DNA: TGTGCCTGGCATCGGACAGGGGGGTACCAAGAGACCCAGTACTTC

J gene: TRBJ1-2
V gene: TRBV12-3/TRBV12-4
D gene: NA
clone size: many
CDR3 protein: CASSLGLLYTF
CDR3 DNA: TGTGCCAGCAGTTTAGGGCTTCTCTACACCTTC

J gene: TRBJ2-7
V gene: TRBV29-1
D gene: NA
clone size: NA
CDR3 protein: CSVPSSSKPYEQYF
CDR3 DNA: TGCAGCGTCCCTAGCTCGAGCAAACCCTACGAGCAGTACTTC